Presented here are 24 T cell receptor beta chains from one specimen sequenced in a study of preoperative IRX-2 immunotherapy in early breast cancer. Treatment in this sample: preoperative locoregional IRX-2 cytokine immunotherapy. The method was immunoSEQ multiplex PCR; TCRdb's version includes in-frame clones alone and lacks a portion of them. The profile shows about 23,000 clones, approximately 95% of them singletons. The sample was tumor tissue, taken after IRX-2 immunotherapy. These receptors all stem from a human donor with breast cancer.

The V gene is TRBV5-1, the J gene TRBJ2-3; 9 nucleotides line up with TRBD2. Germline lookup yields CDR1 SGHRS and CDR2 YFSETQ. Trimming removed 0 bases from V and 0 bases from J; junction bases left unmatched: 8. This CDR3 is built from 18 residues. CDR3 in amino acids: CASSLAGAGGRSTDTQYF. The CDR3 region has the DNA TGCGCCAGCAGCTTGGCCGGGGCGGGGGGGCGGAGCACAGATACGCAGTATTTT.

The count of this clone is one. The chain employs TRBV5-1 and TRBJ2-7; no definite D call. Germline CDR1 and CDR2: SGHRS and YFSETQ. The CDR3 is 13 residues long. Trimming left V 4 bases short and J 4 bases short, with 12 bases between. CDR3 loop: CASSHDGYYEQYF. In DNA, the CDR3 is TGCGCCAGCAGCCATGACGGGTATTACGAGCAGTACTTC.

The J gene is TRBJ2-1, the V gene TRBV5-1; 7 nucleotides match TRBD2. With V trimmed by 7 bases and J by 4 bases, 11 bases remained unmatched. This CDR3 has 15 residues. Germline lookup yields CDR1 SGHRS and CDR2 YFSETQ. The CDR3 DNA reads TGCGCCAGCCAGCCTGGGGGGGGAACTTACAATGAGCAGTTCTTC. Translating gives CASQPGGGTYNEQFF. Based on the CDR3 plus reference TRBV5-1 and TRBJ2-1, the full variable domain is KAGVTQTPRYLIKTRGQQVTLSCSPISGHRSVSWYQQTPGQGLQFLFEYFSETQRNKGNFPGRFSGRQFSNSRSEMNVSTLELGDSALYLCASQPGGGTYNEQFFGPGTRLTVL.

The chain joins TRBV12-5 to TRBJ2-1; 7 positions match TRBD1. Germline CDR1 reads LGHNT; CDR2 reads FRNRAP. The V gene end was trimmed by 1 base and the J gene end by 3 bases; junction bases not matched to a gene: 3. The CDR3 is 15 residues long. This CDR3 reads CASGLGQGNYNEQFF. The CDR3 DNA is TGTGCTAGTGGTTTGGGACAGGGAAACTACAATGAGCAGTTCTTC.

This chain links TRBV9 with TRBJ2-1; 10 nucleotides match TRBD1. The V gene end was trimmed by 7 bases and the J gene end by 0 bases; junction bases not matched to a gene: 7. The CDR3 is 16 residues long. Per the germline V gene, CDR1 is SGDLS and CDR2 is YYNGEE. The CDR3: CASRPGQGNSYNEQFF. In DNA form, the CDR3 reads TGTGCCAGCCGCCCGGGACAGGGGAACTCCTACAATGAGCAGTTCTTC.

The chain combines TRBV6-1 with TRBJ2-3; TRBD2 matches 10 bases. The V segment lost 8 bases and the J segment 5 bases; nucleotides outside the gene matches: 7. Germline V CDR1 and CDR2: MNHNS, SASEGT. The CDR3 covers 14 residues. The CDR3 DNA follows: TGTGCCAGCGTGAGCGGGGGGGCTATAGATACGCAGTATTTT. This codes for CASVSGGAIDTQYF.

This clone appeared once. The chain's CDR3 is CASSYSRGGPSEQYF. Written as DNA, the CDR3 is TGTGCCAGCAGTTACTCGAGAGGGGGCCCAAGCGAGCAGTACTTC. The chain is built from TRBV6-6 and TRBJ2-7; 7 nucleotides agree with TRBD1. The CDR3 runs to 15 residues. Germline values: CDR1 MNHNY, CDR2 SVGAGI (reference sequence). With 0 bases clipped from V and 6 bases from J, the junction kept 8 bases outside the gene matches.

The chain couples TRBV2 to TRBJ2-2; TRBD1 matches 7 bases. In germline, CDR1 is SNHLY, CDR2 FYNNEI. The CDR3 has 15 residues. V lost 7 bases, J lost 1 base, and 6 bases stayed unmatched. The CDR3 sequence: CASTDRARNTGELFF. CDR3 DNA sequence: TGTGCCAGCACAGACAGGGCGCGGAACACCGGGGAGCTGTTTTTT.

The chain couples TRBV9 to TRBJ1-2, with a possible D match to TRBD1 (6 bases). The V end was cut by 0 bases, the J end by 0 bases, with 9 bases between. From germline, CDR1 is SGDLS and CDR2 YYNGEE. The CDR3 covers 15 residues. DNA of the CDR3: TGTGCCAGCAGCGTAGGGCCAGGGGCTAACTATGGCTACACCTTC. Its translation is CASSVGPGANYGYTF.

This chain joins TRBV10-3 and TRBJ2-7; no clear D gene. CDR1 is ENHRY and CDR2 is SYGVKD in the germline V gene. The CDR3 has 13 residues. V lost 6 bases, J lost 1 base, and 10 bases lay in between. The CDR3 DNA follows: TGTGCCATCAGGGTGGACGCTTCCTACGAGCAGTACTTC. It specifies CAIRVDASYEQYF.

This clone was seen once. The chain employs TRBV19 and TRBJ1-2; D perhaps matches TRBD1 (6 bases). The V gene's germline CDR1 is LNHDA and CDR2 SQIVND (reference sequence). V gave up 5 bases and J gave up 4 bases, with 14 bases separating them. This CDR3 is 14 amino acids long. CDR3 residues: CASSPQDSLYGYTF. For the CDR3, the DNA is TGTGCCAGTAGTCCTCAGGACAGCCTCTATGGCTACACCTTC.

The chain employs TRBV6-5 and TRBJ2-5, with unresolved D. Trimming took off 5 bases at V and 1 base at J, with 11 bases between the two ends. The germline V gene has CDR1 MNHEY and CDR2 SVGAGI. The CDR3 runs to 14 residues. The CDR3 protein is CASSVLGIQETQYF. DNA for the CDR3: TGTGCCAGCAGTGTACTGGGTATCCAAGAGACCCAGTACTTC.

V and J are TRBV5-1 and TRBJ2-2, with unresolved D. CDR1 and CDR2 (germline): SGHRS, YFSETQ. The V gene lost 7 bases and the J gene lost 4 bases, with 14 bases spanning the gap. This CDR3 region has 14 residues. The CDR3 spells CASPGPVTTGELFF. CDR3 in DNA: TGCGCCAGCCCCGGACCAGTGACCACCGGGGAGCTGTTTTTT.

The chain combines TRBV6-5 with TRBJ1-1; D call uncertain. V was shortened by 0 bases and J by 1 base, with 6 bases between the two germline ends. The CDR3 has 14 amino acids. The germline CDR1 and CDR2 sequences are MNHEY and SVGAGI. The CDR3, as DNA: TGTGCCAGCAGTTACTCAAGACGGAACACTGAAGCTTTCTTT. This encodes CASSYSRRNTEAFF.

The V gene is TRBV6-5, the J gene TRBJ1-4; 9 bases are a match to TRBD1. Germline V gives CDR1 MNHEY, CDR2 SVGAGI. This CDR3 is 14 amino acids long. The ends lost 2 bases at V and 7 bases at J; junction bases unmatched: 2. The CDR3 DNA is TGTGCCAGCAGTTACGGACAGGGGCGTGAAAAACTGTTTTTT. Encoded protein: CASSYGQGREKLFF.

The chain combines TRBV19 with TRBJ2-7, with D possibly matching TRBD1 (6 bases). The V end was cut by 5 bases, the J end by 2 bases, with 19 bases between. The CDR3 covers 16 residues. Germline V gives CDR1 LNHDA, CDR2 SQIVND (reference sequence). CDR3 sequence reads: CASSPLGQPQTYEQYF. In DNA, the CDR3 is TGTGCCAGTAGTCCCCTTGGACAGCCCCAAACCTACGAGCAGTACTTC. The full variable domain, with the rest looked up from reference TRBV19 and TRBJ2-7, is DGGITQSPKYLFRKEGQNVTLSCEQNLNHDAMYWYRQDPGQGLRLIYYSQIVNDFQKGDIAEGYSVSREKKESFPLTVTSAQKNPTAFYLCASSPLGQPQTYEQYFGPGTRLTVT.

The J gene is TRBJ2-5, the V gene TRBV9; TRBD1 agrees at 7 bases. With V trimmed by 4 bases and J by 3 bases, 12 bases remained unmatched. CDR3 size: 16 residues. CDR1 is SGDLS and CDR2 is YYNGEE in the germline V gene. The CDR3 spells CASSISGYGTEETQYF. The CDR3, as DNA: TGTGCCAGCAGCATAAGCGGCTACGGGACAGAAGAGACCCAGTACTTC. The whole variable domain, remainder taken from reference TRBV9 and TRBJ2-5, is DSGVTQTPKHLITATGQRVTLRCSPRSGDLSVYWYQQSLDQGLQFLIQYYNGEERAKGNILERFSAQQFPDLHSELNLSSLELGDSALYFCASSISGYGTEETQYFGPGTRLLVL.

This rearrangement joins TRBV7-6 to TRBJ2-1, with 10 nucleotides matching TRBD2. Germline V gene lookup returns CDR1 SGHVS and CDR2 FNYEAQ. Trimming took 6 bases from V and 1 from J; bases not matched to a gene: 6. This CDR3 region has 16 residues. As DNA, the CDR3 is TGTGCCAGCAGTTTCGGACTAGCGGAGTCCTACAATGAGCAGTTCTTC. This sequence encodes CASSFGLAESYNEQFF.

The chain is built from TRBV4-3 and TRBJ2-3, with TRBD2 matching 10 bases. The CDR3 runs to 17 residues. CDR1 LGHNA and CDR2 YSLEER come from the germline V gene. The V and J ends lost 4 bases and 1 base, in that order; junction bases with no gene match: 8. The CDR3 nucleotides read TGCGCCAGCAGCCTCTATGGGGGGACTAGCGGCACAGATACGCAGTATTTT. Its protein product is CASSLYGGTSGTDTQYF.

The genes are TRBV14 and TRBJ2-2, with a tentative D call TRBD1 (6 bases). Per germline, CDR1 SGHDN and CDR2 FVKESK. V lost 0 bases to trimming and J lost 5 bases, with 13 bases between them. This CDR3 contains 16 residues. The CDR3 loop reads CASSQDLGAETGELFF. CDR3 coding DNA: TGTGCCAGCAGCCAAGATCTGGGGGCGGAAACCGGGGAGCTGTTTTTT. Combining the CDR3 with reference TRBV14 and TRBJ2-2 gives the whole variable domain EAGVTQFPSHSVIEKGQTVTLRCDPISGHDNLYWYRRVMGKEIKFLLHFVKESKQDESGMPNNRFLAERTGGTYSTLKVQPAELEDSGVYFCASSQDLGAETGELFFGEGSRLTVL.

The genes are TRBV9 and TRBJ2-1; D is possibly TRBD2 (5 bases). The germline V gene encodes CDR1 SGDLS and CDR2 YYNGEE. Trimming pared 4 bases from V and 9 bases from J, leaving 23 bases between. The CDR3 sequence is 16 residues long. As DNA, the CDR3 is TGTGCCAGCAGCCCTAGAGGGCAGGCCGGCAATAGTGAGCAGTTCTTC. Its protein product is CASSPRGQAGNSEQFF. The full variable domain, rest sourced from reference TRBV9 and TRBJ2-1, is DSGVTQTPKHLITATGQRVTLRCSPRSGDLSVYWYQQSLDQGLQFLIQYYNGEERAKGNILERFSAQQFPDLHSELNLSSLELGDSALYFCASSPRGQAGNSEQFFGPGTRLTVL.

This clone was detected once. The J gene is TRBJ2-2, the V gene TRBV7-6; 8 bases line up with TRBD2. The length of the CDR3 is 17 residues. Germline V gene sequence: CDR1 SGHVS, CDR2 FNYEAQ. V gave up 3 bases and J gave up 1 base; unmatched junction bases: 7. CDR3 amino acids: CASSFDSLAGNTGELFF. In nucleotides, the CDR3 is TGTGCCAGCAGCTTCGACTCGCTAGCGGGGAACACCGGGGAGCTGTTTTTT.

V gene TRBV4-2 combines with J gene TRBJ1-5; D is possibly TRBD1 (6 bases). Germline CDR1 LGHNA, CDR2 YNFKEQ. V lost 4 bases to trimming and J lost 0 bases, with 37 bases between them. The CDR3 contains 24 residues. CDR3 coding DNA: TGTGCCAGCAGCCCCGCCTTGTATAGGTCTTCTAGTATTGAGGGGGAGCTTAGCAATCAGCCCCAGCATTTT. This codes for CASSPALYRSSSIEGELSNQPQHF.

CDR3 nucleotides: TGTGCCAGCTCACCGACTGGGGTCGGAAAGAATCAGCCCCAGCATTTT. It specifies CASSPTGVGKNQPQHF. The chain combines TRBV18 with TRBJ1-5; D not certain. The CDR3 has 16 residues. V gave up 3 bases and J gave up 4 bases, with 16 bases separating them. CDR1 is KGHSH and CDR2 is LQKENI in the germline V gene.